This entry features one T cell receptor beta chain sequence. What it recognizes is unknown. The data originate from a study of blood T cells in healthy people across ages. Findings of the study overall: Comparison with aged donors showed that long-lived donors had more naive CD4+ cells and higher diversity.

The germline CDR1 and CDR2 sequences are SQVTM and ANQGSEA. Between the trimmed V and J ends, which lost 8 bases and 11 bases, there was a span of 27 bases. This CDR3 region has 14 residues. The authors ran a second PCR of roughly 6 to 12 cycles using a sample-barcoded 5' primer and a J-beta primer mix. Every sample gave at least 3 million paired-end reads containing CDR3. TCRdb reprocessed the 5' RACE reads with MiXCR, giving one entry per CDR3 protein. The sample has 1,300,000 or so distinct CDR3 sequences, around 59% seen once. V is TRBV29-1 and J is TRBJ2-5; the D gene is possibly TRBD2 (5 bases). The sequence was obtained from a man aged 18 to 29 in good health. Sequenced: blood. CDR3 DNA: TGCAGCTGTGCGGGTGGCCTCACCTACAATGAGCAGTACTTC. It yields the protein CSCAGGLTYNEQYF.